This paragraph covers one T cell receptor beta chain sequence. The antigen remains undetermined. The data were obtained in a study of T cell responses to AZD1222 COVID-19 vaccine. Study conclusions and caveats: Compared with day 0, the breadth and depth of the Spike-specific TCR repertoire rose significantly after two doses of AZD1222. No repertoire was sampled before or during the peak T cell response, only after it.

CDR3 length equals 15 residues. Trimming took 0 bases from V and 2 from J, leaving 11 bases between them. CDR1 is SGHRS, CDR2 YFSETQ, per germline. Sequenced by immunoSEQ multiplex PCR; TCRdb stores in-frame clones only, minus some. The data hold about 140,000 clones, with 70% to 90% observed a single time. This clonotype was obtained from an adult who received the AZD1222 COVID-19 vaccine. The V and J genes are TRBV5-1 and TRBJ1-1; tentatively, D is TRBD1 (5 bases). Here the sequenced sample was peripheral blood, taken 28 days after the second AZD1222 dose. This CDR3 is CASSLAGATNTEAFF. The CDR3 DNA reads as TGCGCCAGCAGCTTGGCTGGGGCGACTAACACTGAAGCTTTCTTT.